Below, 15 T cell receptor beta chains from the same sample are listed, as sequenced in a study of cytomegalovirus exposure and HLA in healthy donors. Sequenced by immunoSEQ multiplex PCR; TCRdb stores in-frame clones only, minus some. The sample holds under 300,000 clones; more than 75% are singletons and the top ten take 1% to 1.5%. Input material: PBMCs. Receptors were obtained from a woman in her thirties in good health and CMV-seropositive.

This chain uses TRBV7-6 with TRBJ2-1; 10 bases match TRBD2. CDR1 and CDR2 from the germline V gene are SGHVS and FNYEAQ. Trimming at V came to 5 bases and at J to 2 bases, leaving 6 bases not matched to a gene. The CDR3 sequence is 16 residues long. CDR3 sequence: CASSPWTSGTYNEQFF. In DNA form, the CDR3 reads TGTGCCAGCAGCCCCTGGACTAGCGGTACCTACAATGAGCAGTTCTTC.

J is TRBJ1-1 and V is TRBV28; D is perhaps TRBD1 (5 bases). This CDR3 contains 16 residues. Germline V CDR1 and CDR2: MDHEN, SYDVKM. Trimming pared 2 bases from V and 7 bases from J, leaving 20 bases between. CDR3: CASSLLSQKRGYEAFF. The CDR3 nucleotides are TGTGCCAGCAGTTTACTGTCCCAGAAAAGGGGATATGAAGCTTTCTTT.

CDR3 region: CASSFGTRVNQPQHF. The CDR3 region has the DNA TGTGCCAGCAGTTTTGGGACAAGGGTGAATCAGCCCCAGCATTTT. V is TRBV28 and J is TRBJ1-5; possibly TRBD1 for D (6 bases). Per the germline V gene, CDR1 is MDHEN and CDR2 is SYDVKM. The CDR3 extends over 15 amino acids. Trimming pared 3 bases from V and 4 bases from J, leaving 13 bases between.

The V call is TRBV4-2, the J call TRBJ1-5; 7 nucleotides line up with TRBD1. Unmatched junction bases numbered 8, after V lost 0 bases and J lost 3 bases. Germline CDR1 and CDR2: LGHNA and YNFKEQ. The CDR3 length is 17 residues. CDR3 bases: TGTGCCAGCAGCCAAGAGGAGTGGACAGGCCCCAATCAGCCCCAGCATTTT. This translates into CASSQEEWTGPNQPQHF.

The chain couples TRBV28 to TRBJ2-4, with 7 bases identical to TRBD1. This CDR3 spans 14 amino acids. Germline V CDR1 and CDR2: MDHEN, SYDVKM. V shed 3 bases and J 5 bases; nucleotides not matched to a gene: 4. This CDR3 is CASSFRDSENIQYF. CDR3 bases: TGTGCCAGCAGTTTCCGGGACAGTGAAAACATTCAGTACTTC.

The sample holds one count of this clone. The chain employs TRBV4-1 and TRBJ2-2; possible D gene TRBD2, 6 bases. Germline V gives CDR1 MGHRA, CDR2 YSYEKL. V gave up 6 bases and J gave up 0 bases, with 14 bases separating them. The CDR3 spans 16 residues. CDR3: CASSVAEGTNTGELFF. The CDR3 coding sequence is TGCGCCAGCAGTGTGGCGGAGGGGACGAACACCGGGGAGCTGTTTTTT.

The chain recombines TRBV28 with TRBJ2-5; tentative D call: TRBD2 (5 bases). The CDR3 has 15 residues. The V and J ends lost 5 bases and 0 bases respectively, with 13 bases between them. The germline CDR1 and CDR2 sequences are MDHEN and SYDVKM. The DNA of the CDR3 is TGTGCCAGCAGTACTAGGCAGGCGTACCAAGAGACCCAGTACTTC. This translates into CASSTRQAYQETQYF.

V gene TRBV9 combines with J gene TRBJ2-2, with 10 bases identical to TRBD2. Trimming cost V 4 bases and J 1 base; bases outside gene matches: 7. There are 17 residues in the CDR3. The germline V gene encodes CDR1 SGDLS and CDR2 YYNGEE. CDR3 loop: CASSNRRTSGNTGELFF. The CDR3 DNA sequence: TGTGCCAGCAGCAATCGGAGGACTAGCGGGAACACCGGGGAGCTGTTTTTT.

For this clone: The sample holds other DNA sequences that translate to the same CDR3. This chain uses TRBV6-6 with TRBJ2-7; D gene uncertain. Germline V CDR1 and CDR2: MNHNY, SVGAGI (reference sequence). This CDR3 has 11 residues. V lost 5 bases and J lost 1, with 3 bases in between. DNA for the CDR3: TGTGCCAGCAGTCCGTCCTACGAGCAGTACTTC. It codes for CASSPSYEQYF.

A single count supports this clone. This chain links TRBV19 with TRBJ2-5, with D possibly TRBD2 on 6 matching bases. V was shortened by 4 bases and J by 1 base, with 19 bases between the two germline ends. The CDR3 contains 17 residues. The germline gives CDR1 LNHDA, CDR2 SQIVND (reference sequence). The CDR3 loop is CASSTPGRGPFQETQYF. For the CDR3, the DNA is TGTGCCAGTAGTACCCCTGGGCGGGGCCCTTTCCAAGAGACCCAGTACTTC.

The V gene is TRBV6-1, the J gene TRBJ2-4, with D hard to call. This CDR3 comprises 12 residues. Per the germline V gene, CDR1 is MNHNS and CDR2 is SASEGT. Trimming took off 8 bases at V and 7 bases at J, with 12 bases between the two ends. The CDR3 loop reads CASVSLWNIQYF. In DNA, the CDR3 is TGTGCCAGCGTGTCCCTATGGAACATTCAGTACTTC.

The J gene is TRBJ1-5, the V gene TRBV30; the D gene is possibly TRBD1 (5 bases). V was trimmed by 1 base and J by 6 bases, leaving 10 bases between them. Germline-derived CDR1 and CDR2 are GTSNPN and SVGIG (reference sequence). The CDR3 runs to 13 residues. CDR3 region: CAWSDRHGQPQHF. Written as DNA, the CDR3 is TGTGCCTGGAGTGACAGGCACGGTCAGCCCCAGCATTTT. Drawing the rest from reference TRBV30 and TRBJ1-5, the complete variable domain is SQTIHQWPATLVQPVGSPLSLECTVEGTSNPNLYWYRQAAGRGLQLLFYSVGIGQISSEVPQNLSASRPQDRQFILSSKKLLLSDSGFYLCAWSDRHGQPQHFGDGTRLSIL.

This chain links TRBV6-5 with TRBJ2-1; 10 nucleotides align to TRBD2. Losses at the gene ends were 4 bases for V and 6 bases for J; bases not matched to a gene: 6. There are 15 residues in the CDR3. Per the germline V gene, CDR1 is MNHEY and CDR2 is SVGAGI. The CDR3: CASSWSASGSNEQFF. CDR3 nucleotides: TGTGCCAGCAGTTGGTCGGCTAGCGGGAGCAATGAGCAGTTCTTC.

The CDR3 region has the DNA TGTGCCTGGAGTGGGGACAGCAGCAATCAGCCCCAGCATTTT. Protein: CAWSGDSSNQPQHF. The chain recombines TRBV30 with TRBJ1-5; 7 positions match TRBD1. The germline CDR1 and CDR2 sequences are GTSNPN and SVGIG (reference sequence). This CDR3 contains 14 residues. J gave up 1 base and V 1 base, and 1 base lay outside the gene matches.

Only a few counts were recorded for this clone. The chain employs TRBV5-6 and TRBJ2-7; a possible D gene is TRBD1 (5 bases). V lost 0 bases, J lost 5 bases, and 9 bases lay in between. Germline values: CDR1 SGHDT, CDR2 YYEEEE. The CDR3 sequence is 13 residues long. The CDR3 DNA reads as TGTGCCAGCAGCTTGGTGTGGGGCGACGAGCAGTACTTC. Translation gives CASSLVWGDEQYF. The full variable domain, its missing parts supplied by reference TRBV5-6 and TRBJ2-7, is DAGVTQSPTHLIKTRGQQVTLRCSPKSGHDTVSWYQQALGQGPQFIFQYYEEEERQRGNFPDRFSGHQFPNYSSELNVNALLLGDSALYLCASSLVWGDEQYFGPGTRLTVT.